Following are 2 T cell receptor beta chains from one sample sequenced in a study of blood T cells in healthy people across ages. PCR was performed a second time for about 7 to 11 cycles using a sample-barcoded 5' primer and a J-beta primer mix. TCRdb recomputed calls from the 5' RACE reads with MiXCR, one row per CDR3 protein. The repertoire includes approximately 2,000,000 distinct CDR3 sequences, about two fifths of them detected once, and 20% to 25% sits in the top ten. Sequencing used blood. Receptors were obtained from a human donor in good health.

This chain uses TRBV29-1 with TRBJ2-1; TRBD1 is a possible D gene (6 bases). Germline V lookup: CDR1 SQVTM, CDR2 ANQGSEA. Trimming shortened V by 8 bases and J by 2 bases, and 13 bases separated the two germline ends. This CDR3 region has 13 residues. This CDR3 reads CSMGTGPYNEQFF. In DNA, the CDR3 is TGCAGCATGGGAACAGGGCCCTACAATGAGCAGTTCTTC.

This clonotype was recorded a few times. The chain links TRBV20-1 to TRBJ2-1; TRBD2 aligns across 10 bases. The CDR3 sequence is 14 residues long. The ends lost 1 base at V and 7 bases at J; junction bases unmatched: 4. Germline CDR1 and CDR2: DFQATT and SNEGSKA (reference sequence). The CDR3 region is CSARVLAGANEQFF. CDR3 in DNA: TGCAGTGCTAGAGTTCTAGCGGGGGCGAATGAGCAGTTCTTC.